This T cell receptor (beta chain) originates from a study of blood T cell repertoires in COVID-19 (dated by TCRdb to 2020 to 2021). With respect to the entire study: Collaborator samples came from the United States, Italy and Spain and covered acute and convalescent phases of COVID-19. The material from the prospective study consisted of cDNA or gDNA derived from T cells, B-cell-depleted T cells, or PBMCs. The dataset comprised deeply sampled blood TCRbeta repertoires from subjects exposed to, actively infected with, or recovered from COVID-19. The repertoires were made available in a free public database intended to serve as a resource for research on the immune response to SARS-CoV-2. Samples were obtained from the ongoing ImmuneRACE study (first 160 participants) and from over 1,000 subjects provided by 6 global collaborators. Sample metadata almost always included a de-identified subject ID, COVID-19 status, age in years and sex. Where HLA class I and class II types were available, the types were taken from metadata supplied by the sample provider, not from assay-based typing.

Concerning this clone itself: Its cognate antigen has yet to be identified. No qualities accompany the bases; no much larger clone lies one base away.

TCRbeta CDR3 regions were amplified from genomic DNA using the immunoSEQ Assay, a bias-controlled multiplex PCR. Processing in the source paper ran as follows. Within the assay, amplification of reference gene primers was used to estimate how many nucleated cells each sample contained. Sequence reads were collapsed and filtered to measure the absolute abundance of every unique TCRbeta CDR3 rearrangement. For each sample, productive Simpson clonality was calculated as the square root of Simpson's diversity index over productive rearrangements. TCRdb stores this immuneACCESS table with in-frame sequences only. Part of the clones is absent; in the studies checked, under half of the shortfall reflects unresolved V genes, and no reason is known for the rest. That table gives V, J and clone size, and the DNA gave D and trimming. This sample is represented by about 270,000 clones; about 91% of them were singletons. The ten biggest clones cover around 2.8% of the sample.

The study at large found these results: Clinical and demographic metadata were provided uncurated, with the amount varying by source and participant.

Participants in the prospective study were aged roughly 18 to 100 years, lived in over 20 United States geographic areas, and enrolled through a virtual design. To assign participants to cohorts, the prospective study relied on clinical history that participants themselves reported in a screening survey and a study questionnaire. Exposed participants were defined as having been in contact with someone with a PCR-confirmed or clinician-diagnosed COVID-19 case within 2 weeks of study entry. Each participant in the prospective study had whole blood, serum and a nasopharyngeal or oropharyngeal swab collected by mobile phlebotomists. Participants in the prospective study had the option to provide additional blood draws and questionnaires over a roughly two-month period. Prospective study blood samples were shipped either frozen or at room temperature before DNA extraction. The sample comprised PBMCs or T cells enriched from blood (not recorded which). The clonotype was recovered from a man in his forties who had been exposed to COVID-19.

The DNA sequence is given as TGTGCTAGTGGTCCTCGGACTAGCGGGATATACGAGCAGTACTTC. This is translated as CASGPRTSGIYEQYF. This chain is built from TRBV12-5 and TRBJ2-7; 12 central bases correspond to TRBD2. V lost 5 bases and J lost 4 bases, and the count of bases not matched to a germline gene is 6. Taken from the germline V gene, the CDR1 and CDR2 loops are LGHNT and FRNRAP. The CDR3 has 15 amino acids, counting the end cysteine and phenylalanine. Only the CDR3 DNA is retained, 45 bases long and in frame from the first base. Where the CDR3 stops, the reference TRBV12-5 and TRBJ2-7 genes take over; the full variable domain is DARVTQTPRHKVTEMGQEVTMRCQPILGHNTVFWYRQTMMQGLELLAYFRNRAPLDDSGMPKDRFSAEMPDATLATLKIQPSEPRDSAVYFCASGPRTSGIYEQYFGPGTRLTVT.